This T cell receptor (beta chain) derives from a study of technical replicates of blood from a few donors. The V gene end was trimmed by 1 base and the J gene end by 2 bases; junction bases not matched to a gene: 10. CDR3 size: 20 residues. Germline V lookup: CDR1 SGDLS, CDR2 YYNGEE. Clones were read by immunoSEQ multiplex PCR, and TCRdb kept only the in-frame ones, dropping some. The sample has tens of thousands of clones; roughly 92% are singletons. This clone has just a few counts. V and J are TRBV9 and TRBJ2-6; 12 bases align to TRBD1. The sequenced sample consisted of T cells isolated from PBMCs. The receptor's source is a human donor in good health. Written as DNA, the CDR3 is TGTGCCAGCAGCGTACACCCCGGGACAGGGGGCTCAGCTGGGGCCAACGTCCTGACTTTC. It specifies CASSVHPGTGGSAGANVLTF.